This T cell receptor beta chain was sequenced in a study of OX40 agonist ivuxolimab in advanced cancers. Study-wide findings and caveats: Some patients who did not respond also had low normalized T-cell clonal expansion.

Concerning this clone itself: The antigen is unknown.

CDR3 length equals 14 residues. Germline V lookup: CDR1 SNHLY, CDR2 FYNNEI. Deletions cut 6 bases from V and 0 bases from J, with 9 bases between. The protocol was immunoSEQ multiplex PCR, while the TCRdb copy is restricted to in-frame clones and leaves out a portion. In the table there are more than 35,000 clones, under 85% of which are singletons. The specimen was CD4+ or CD8+ T cells sorted from blood, collected in a trial of the OX40 agonist ivuxolimab. The J gene is TRBJ2-1, the V gene TRBV2, with D possibly TRBD2 on 5 matching bases. The clonotype comes from an adult with an advanced solid tumor such as melanoma, head and neck, liver or kidney cancer. Here the CDR3 reads CASSLDSSYNEQFF. The CDR3 region has the DNA TGTGCCAGCAGCTTGGACTCCTCCTACAATGAGCAGTTCTTC.